There are many counts of the clone carrying this T cell receptor beta chain. Its specificity is not known. HTBI primers from iRepertoire and Arm-PCR of CDR3 regions yielded the TCR beta libraries. TCRdb processed the multiplex PCR reads anew with MiXCR; each CDR3 protein has one entry. The table has about half a million distinct CDR3 sequences, approximately 12% seen once. Stated time point: newly diagnosed GD, antithyroid drugs for less than 3 months. From RNA extracted from PBMCs, the TCR library was made. The data originate from a study of regulatory T cells in long-lasting Graves disease. The CDR3 covers 13 residues. In germline, CDR1 is KGHDR, CDR2 SFDVKD. The V end was cut by 10 bases, the J end by 4 bases, with 12 bases between. Study-wide findings and caveats: A greater number of public clonotypes (approximately 2,700) was shared by persistent patients than by new patients (roughly 930). The study found TRBV28, TRBJ1-2 and TRBJ2-5 favored in persistent disease.

The same specimen was also included in a second study, on T cells in Graves' hyperthyroidism and ophthalmopathy. That investigation notes: Stable hyperthyroidism: no ophthalmopathy progression over 18 months of follow-up.

The starting material was peripheral blood mononuclear cells (PBMCs), obtained at new diagnosis, from a patient treated with antithyroid drugs. The V and J genes are TRBV24-1 and TRBJ2-2; possibly TRBD1 or TRBD2 for D (5 bases each). The sequence was collected from a woman in her 30s with Graves disease. In DNA form, the CDR3 reads TGTGCCACAGGGGACCGGCGCACCGGGGAGCTGTTTTTT. Translated: CATGDRRTGELFF.